These T cell receptor beta chains were read from a single sample in a study of shared clonotypes between healthy human individuals. Method: immunoSEQ multiplex PCR; TCRdb's copy keeps in-frame clones and lacks some. The sample shows about 680,000 clones, 74% of them seen only once. Sequenced input: memory CD4+ T cells sorted from blood. These receptors originate from a woman in her twenties or thirties in good health. Each CDR3 is given without its conserved first and last residue. The size entry is marked missing in some rows and otherwise reads once, few, many or a size class.

v_gene | abundance | CDR3aa
TRBV27 | - | ASSKAGNSAF
TRBV28 | - | ASSTAGTNEKLF
TRBV14 | - | ASSLRFGPETQY
TRBV15 | - | ATSRTNRDYGYT
TRBV2 | many | ASSRDGGYT
TRBV5-6 | - | ASSLGAGATPREQF
TRBV25-1 | - | ASSDRQEGSYNEQF
TRBV7-2 | - | ASRARSNQPQH
TRBV5-5 | - | ASSSTTGSADTQY
TRBV6-1 | once | ASSESRGGGNIQY
TRBV19 | few | ASSSTTGGAYEQY
TRBV9 | - | ASSSPRGGRDYEQY
TRBV4-2 | - | ASSQGTSGSDEQY
TRBV28 | - | ASSLTPRDSPYGYT
TRBV28 | - | ASTLTTPYNEQF
TRBV5-1 | once | ASISGTGLSDTQY
TRBV4-2 | - | ASSQDFGAGADYGYT
TRBV14 | - | ASSQGPGTGGAQY
TRBV19 | once | ASSIVPLAGNYNEQF
TRBV6-5 | few | ASSRLDGYGYT
TRBV2 | - | ASTQGEVYEQY
TRBV7-2 | - | ASSLAPSASYEQY
TRBV7-3 | - | ASSLGSSTGELF
TRBV15 | - | ATSSGQGNAYSNQPQH
TRBV7-2 | - | ASSLAAGTSTYEQY
TRBV11-2 | - | ASSLLLAGASEQY
TRBV28 | - | ASSPERGYNEQF
TRBV7-8 | few | ASSWLRGPASTDVTQY
TRBV5-4 | - | ASSRRLAGETQY
TRBV11-2 | - | ASSLEGQVVQGYT
TRBV6-1 | - | ASRKGEGFNEQY
TRBV14 | - | ASSLTRGVSYEQY
TRBV5-1 | - | ASSLSYSYNEQF
TRBV5-4 | - | ASSLDAGNHEQY
TRBV6-5 | - | ASSPGGNSNQPQH
TRBV5-1 | - | ASSGVNTEAF
TRBV6-1 | - | ASSEVGQGTRDEQY